The clone carrying this TCR beta chain has a count of ten or more. Its antigen is undetermined. The V segment lost 6 bases and the J segment 0 bases; nucleotides outside the gene matches: 0. Germline V gene sequence: CDR1 MNHEY, CDR2 SMNVEV (reference sequence). The CDR3 is 14 residues long. The sample comes from a study of T-cell reconstitution after alpha-beta-depleted transplantation in children. Study results and caveats: Recipient T cells and thymic progenitors that survived were the source of the high TCRbeta diversity seen at day 60 in some patients. When one year had passed after transplant, most T-cell counts and diversity came from newly produced T cells. Expanded graft clones, several hundred of them, were reportedly the source of alpha-beta T cells about two months after transplant.

TCRbeta library preparation incorporated unique molecular identifiers. TCRdb re-called the PCR reads with MiXCR, one entry per CDR3 protein. This table holds some 120,000 distinct CDR3 sequences, approximately 10% found once. This receptor was taken from a boy younger than 10 with acute lymphoblastic leukemia, due to receive a stem cell transplant. The sample here was PBMCs, taken before TCRalphabeta/CD19-depleted stem cell transplant. This chain links TRBV27 with TRBJ1-3; 9 positions agree with TRBD1. Written as DNA, the CDR3 is TGTGCCAGCAGGACAGGGGGCTCTGGAAACACCATATATTTT. Translating gives CASRTGGSGNTIYF.